The subject of this entry is one T cell receptor (beta chain). Its specificity is not known. The sample originates from a study of cytomegalovirus exposure and HLA in healthy donors. General study results and limits: Data from an earlier analysis indicated that most TCR beta V segments were productive either about 87% or about 30% of the time.

The CDR3 is 15 residues long. Per the germline V gene, CDR1 is LNHDA and CDR2 is SQIVND (reference sequence). Between the trimmed V and J ends, which lost 2 bases and 0 bases, there was a span of 7 bases. It was with 60 Vbeta and 13 Jbeta primers that the PCR ran. Profiled with immunoSEQ multiplex PCR; TCRdb holds only in-frame clones, not every one. Seen here are about 200,000 clones, approximately 82% observed once, and the top ten hold approximately 0.63%. The chain couples TRBV19 to TRBJ1-4, with a possible D match to TRBD1 (5 bases). The sequencing sample was made of PBMCs. This receptor was obtained from a man aged 18 to 29 in good health and CMV-seronegative. The CDR3 sequence: CASSIQGATNEKLFF. The CDR3 coding sequence is TGTGCCAGTAGTATACAGGGCGCAACTAATGAAAAACTGTTTTTT.